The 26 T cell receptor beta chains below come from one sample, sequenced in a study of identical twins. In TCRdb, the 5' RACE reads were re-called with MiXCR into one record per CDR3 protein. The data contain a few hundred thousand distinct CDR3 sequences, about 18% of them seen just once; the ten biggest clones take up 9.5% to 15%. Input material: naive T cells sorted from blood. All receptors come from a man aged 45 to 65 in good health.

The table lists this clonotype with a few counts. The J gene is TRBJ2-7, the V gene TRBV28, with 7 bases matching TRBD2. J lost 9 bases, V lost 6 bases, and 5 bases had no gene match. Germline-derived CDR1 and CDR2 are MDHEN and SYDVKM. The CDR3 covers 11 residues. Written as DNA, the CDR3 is TGTGCCAGCAGGGCCGGGAGGTCGCAGTACTTC. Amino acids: CASRAGRSQYF.

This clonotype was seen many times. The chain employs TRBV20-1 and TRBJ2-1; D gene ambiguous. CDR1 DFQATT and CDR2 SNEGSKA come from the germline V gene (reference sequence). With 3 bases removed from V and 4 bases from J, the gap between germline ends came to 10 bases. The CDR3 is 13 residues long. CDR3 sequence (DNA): TGCAGTGCTAGGGGGTATAGGTACAATGAGCAGTTCTTC. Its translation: CSARGYRYNEQFF.

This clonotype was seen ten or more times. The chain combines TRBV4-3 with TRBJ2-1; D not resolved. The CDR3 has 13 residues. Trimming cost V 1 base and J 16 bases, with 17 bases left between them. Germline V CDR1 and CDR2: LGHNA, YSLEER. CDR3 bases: TGCGCCAGCAGCCAAGGGTCCCGGGTAGCCAGTTTCTTC. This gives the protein CASSQGSRVASFF.

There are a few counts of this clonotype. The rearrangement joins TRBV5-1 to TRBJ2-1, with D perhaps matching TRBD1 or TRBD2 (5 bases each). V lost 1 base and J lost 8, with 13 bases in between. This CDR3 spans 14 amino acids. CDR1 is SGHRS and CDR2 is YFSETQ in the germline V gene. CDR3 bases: TGCGCCAGCAGCTTGCGATCCGGGACGGATGAGCAGTTCTTC. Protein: CASSLRSGTDEQFF.

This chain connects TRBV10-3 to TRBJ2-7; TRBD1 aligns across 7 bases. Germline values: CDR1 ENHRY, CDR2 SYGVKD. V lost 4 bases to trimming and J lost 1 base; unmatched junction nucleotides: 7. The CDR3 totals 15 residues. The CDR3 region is CAISVGKGASYEQYF. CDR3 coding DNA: TGTGCCATCAGTGTTGGGAAGGGGGCATCCTACGAGCAGTACTTC.

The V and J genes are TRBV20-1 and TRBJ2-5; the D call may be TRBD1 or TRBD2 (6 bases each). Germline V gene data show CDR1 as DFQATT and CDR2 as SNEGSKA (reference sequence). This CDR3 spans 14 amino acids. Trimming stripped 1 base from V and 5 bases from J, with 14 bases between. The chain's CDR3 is CSARGGGPGETQYF. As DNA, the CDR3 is TGCAGTGCTAGAGGAGGGGGGCCCGGGGAGACCCAGTACTTC.

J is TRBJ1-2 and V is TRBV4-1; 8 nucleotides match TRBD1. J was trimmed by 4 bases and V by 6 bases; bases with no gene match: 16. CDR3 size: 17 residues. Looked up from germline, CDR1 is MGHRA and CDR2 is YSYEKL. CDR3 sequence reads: CASRTPGQAGEVYGYTF. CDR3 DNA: TGCGCCAGCAGAACTCCGGGACAGGCGGGTGAGGTCTATGGCTACACCTTC.

CDR3 amino acids: CASSQDVAGGPTYEQYF. The DNA of the CDR3 is TGTGCCAGCAGCCAAGACGTAGCGGGGGGACCTACCTACGAGCAGTACTTC. The chain carries TRBV4-2 and TRBJ2-7; TRBD2 aligns across 10 bases. V was clipped by 0 bases and J by 2 bases; unmatched bases: 7. In germline, CDR1 is LGHNA, CDR2 YNFKEQ. The CDR3 is made up of 17 amino acids.

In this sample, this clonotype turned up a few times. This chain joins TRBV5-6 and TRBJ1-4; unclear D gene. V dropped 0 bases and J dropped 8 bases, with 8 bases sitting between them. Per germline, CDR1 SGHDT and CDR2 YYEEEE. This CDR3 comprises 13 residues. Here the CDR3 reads CASSLVGREKLFF. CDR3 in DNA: TGTGCCAGCAGCTTGGTCGGCCGGGAAAAACTGTTTTTT. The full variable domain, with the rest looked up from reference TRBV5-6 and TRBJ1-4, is DAGVTQSPTHLIKTRGQQVTLRCSPKSGHDTVSWYQQALGQGPQFIFQYYEEEERQRGNFPDRFSGHQFPNYSSELNVNALLLGDSALYLCASSLVGREKLFFGSGTQLSVL.

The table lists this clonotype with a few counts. The CDR3 nucleotides are TGTGCCAGCAGCTTAGTGCTAGCGGGAGGCTCAGATACGCAGTATTTT. This translates into CASSLVLAGGSDTQYF. The rearrangement links TRBV7-9 to TRBJ2-3; 11 bases fit TRBD2. Germline-derived CDR1 and CDR2 are SEHNR and FQNEAQ (reference sequence). V was pared by 1 base and J by 4 bases, with 4 bases of the junction left unmatched. The CDR3 is made up of 16 amino acids.

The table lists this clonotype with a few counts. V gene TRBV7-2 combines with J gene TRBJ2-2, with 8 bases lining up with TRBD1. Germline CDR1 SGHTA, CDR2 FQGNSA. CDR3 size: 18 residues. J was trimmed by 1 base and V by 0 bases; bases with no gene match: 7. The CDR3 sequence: CASSLALGQGQNTGELFF. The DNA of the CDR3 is TGTGCCAGCAGCTTAGCGCTAGGACAGGGACAGAACACCGGGGAGCTGTTTTTT.

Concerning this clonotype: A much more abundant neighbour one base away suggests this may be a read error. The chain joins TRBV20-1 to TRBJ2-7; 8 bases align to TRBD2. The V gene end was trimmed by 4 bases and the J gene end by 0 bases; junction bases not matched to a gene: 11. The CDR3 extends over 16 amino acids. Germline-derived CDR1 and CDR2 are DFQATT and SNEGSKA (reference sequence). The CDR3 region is CSAKVSSGGLSYEQYF. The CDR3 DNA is TGCAGTGCTAAGGTTTCGAGCGGGGGTCTCTCCTACGAGCAGTACTTC.

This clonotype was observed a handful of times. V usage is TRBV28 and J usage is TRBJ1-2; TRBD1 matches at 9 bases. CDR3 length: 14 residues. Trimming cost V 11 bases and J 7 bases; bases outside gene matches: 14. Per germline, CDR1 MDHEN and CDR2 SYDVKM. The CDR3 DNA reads TGTGCCGGACGACGTCCGGGACAGGGTGGTGGCTACACCTTC. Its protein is CAGRRPGQGGGYTF.

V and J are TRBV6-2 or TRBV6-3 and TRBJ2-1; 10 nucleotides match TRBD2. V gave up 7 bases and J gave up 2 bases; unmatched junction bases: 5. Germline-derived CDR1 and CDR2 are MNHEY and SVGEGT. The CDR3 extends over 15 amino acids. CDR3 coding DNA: TGTGCCAGCAAACCTCTAGCGGGAGCCTACAATGAGCAGTTCTTC. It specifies CASKPLAGAYNEQFF.

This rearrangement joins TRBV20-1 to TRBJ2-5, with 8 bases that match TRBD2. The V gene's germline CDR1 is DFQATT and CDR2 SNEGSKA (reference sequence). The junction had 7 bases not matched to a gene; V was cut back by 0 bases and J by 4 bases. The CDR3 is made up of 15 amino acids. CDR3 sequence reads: CSARDASGSRETQYF. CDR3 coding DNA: TGCAGTGCTAGAGATGCCAGCGGGAGTAGAGAGACCCAGTACTTC.

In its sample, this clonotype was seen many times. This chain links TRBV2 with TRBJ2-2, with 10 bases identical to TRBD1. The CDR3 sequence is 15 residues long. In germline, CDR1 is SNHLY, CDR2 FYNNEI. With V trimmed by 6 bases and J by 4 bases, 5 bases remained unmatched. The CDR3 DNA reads TGTGCCAGCAGCCCCAGGACAGGGGGCACCGGGGAGCTGTTTTTT. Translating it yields CASSPRTGGTGELFF.

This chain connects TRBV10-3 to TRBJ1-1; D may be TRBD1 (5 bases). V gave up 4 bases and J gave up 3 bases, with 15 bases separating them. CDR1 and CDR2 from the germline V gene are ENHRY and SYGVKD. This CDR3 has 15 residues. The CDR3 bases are TGTGCCATCAGTGGTTCACCTAAAGGGGACACTGAAGCTTTCTTT. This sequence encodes CAISGSPKGDTEAFF.

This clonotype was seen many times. CDR3 sequence (DNA): TGCGCCAGCAGCTTAGCGGGTCTTAGCACAGATACGCAGTATTTT. Its protein is CASSLAGLSTDTQYF. The rearrangement joins TRBV4-3 to TRBJ2-3; 7 bases are a match to TRBD2. Trimming at V came to 5 bases and at J to 0 bases, leaving 5 bases not matched to a gene. From germline, CDR1 is LGHNA and CDR2 YSLEER. The CDR3 covers 15 residues.

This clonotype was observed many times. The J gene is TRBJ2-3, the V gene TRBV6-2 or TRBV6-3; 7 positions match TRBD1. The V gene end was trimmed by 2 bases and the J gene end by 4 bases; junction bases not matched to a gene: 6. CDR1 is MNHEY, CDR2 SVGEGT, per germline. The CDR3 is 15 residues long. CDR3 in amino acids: CASSYSRGLADTQYF. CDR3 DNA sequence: TGTGCCAGCAGTTACAGTAGGGGGCTGGCAGATACGCAGTATTTT.

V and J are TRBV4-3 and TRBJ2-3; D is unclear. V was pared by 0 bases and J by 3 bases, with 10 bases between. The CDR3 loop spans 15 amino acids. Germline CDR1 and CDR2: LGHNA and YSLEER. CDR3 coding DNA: TGCGCCAGCAGCCAAGATCGTATAGGGACAGATACGCAGTATTTT. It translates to CASSQDRIGTDTQYF.

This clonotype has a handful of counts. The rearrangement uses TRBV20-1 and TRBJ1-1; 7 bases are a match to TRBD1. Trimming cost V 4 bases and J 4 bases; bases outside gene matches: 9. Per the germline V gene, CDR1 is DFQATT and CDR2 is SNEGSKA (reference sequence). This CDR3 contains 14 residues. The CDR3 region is CSANRGGEGTEAFF. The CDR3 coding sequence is TGCAGTGCTAACAGGGGAGGCGAGGGCACTGAAGCTTTCTTT.

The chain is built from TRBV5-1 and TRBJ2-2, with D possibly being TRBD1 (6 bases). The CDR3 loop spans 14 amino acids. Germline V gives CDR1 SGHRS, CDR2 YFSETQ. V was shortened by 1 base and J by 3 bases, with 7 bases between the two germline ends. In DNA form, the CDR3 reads TGCGCCAGCAGCTTGACAGGGCACACCGGGGAGCTGTTTTTT. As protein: CASSLTGHTGELFF. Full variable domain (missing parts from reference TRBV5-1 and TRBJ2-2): KAGVTQTPRYLIKTRGQQVTLSCSPISGHRSVSWYQQTPGQGLQFLFEYFSETQRNKGNFPGRFSGRQFSNSRSEMNVSTLELGDSALYLCASSLTGHTGELFFGEGSRLTVL.

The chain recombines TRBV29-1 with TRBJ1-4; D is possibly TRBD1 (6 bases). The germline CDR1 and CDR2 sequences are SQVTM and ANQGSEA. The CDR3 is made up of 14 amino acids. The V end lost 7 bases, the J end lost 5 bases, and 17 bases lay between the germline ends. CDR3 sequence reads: CSAQGQVSNEKLFF. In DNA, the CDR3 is TGCAGCGCCCAGGGGCAGGTTTCAAATGAAAAACTGTTTTTT.

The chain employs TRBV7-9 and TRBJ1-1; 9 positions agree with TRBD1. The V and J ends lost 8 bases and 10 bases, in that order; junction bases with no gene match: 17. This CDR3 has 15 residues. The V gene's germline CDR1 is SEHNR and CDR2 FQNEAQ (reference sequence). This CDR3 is CASQLPGGQGRAAFF. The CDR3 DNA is TGTGCCAGCCAGCTCCCCGGAGGACAGGGGCGTGCAGCTTTCTTT.

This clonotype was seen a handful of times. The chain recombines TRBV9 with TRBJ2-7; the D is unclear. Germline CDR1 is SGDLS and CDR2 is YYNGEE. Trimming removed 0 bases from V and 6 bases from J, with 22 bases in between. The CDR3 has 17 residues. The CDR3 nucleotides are TGTGCCAGCAGCGTAGCTACCGGAGACGGATCCTTGGGCGAGCAGTACTTC. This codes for CASSVATGDGSLGEQYF.

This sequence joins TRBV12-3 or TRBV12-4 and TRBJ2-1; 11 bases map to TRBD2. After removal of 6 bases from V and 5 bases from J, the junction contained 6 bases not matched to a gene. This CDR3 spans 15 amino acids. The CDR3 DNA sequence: TGTGCCAGCAGGTATACTAGCGGGAGTGACAATGAGCAGTTCTTC. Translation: CASRYTSGSDNEQFF.